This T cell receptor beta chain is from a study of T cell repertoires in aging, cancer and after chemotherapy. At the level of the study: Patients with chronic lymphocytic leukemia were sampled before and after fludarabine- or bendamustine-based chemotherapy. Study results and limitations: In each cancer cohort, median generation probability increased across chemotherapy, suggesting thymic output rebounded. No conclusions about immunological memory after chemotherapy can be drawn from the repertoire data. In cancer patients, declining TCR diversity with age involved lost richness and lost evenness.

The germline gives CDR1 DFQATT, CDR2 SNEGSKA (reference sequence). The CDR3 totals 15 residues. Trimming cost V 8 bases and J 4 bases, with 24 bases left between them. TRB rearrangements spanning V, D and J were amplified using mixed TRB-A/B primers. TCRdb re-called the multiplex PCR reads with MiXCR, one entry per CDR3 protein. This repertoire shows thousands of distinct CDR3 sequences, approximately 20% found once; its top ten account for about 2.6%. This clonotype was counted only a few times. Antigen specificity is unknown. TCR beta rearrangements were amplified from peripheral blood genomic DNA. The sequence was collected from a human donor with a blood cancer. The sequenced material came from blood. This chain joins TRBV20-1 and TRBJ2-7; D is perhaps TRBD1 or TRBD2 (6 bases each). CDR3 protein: CSCMGARGVVYEQYF. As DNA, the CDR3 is TGCAGTTGTATGGGGGCGAGGGGGGTGGTGTACGAGCAGTACTTC.